The 16 T cell receptor beta chains listed next were all sequenced from one sample in a study of CD8+ T cells in alopecia areata (dated by TCRdb to between 2017 and 2018). The library relied on the immunoSEQ multiplex PCR assay. For TCR sequencing, RNA was extracted from every sample and reverse transcribed into cDNA to serve as template. Here the immuneACCESS table is served through TCRdb, limited to in-frame sequences with V and J called. Missing clones are a known gap in these copies; in checked studies unresolved V genes cover under half, and the rest lacks a known reason. This sample comprises roughly 140,000 clones, about half of them detected only once. Of the sample, roughly 0.9% is held by the ten largest clones. The label giving this sample's time point can be read as: baseline before oral tofacitinib. The source material was CD4+ T cells sorted from blood, sampled at week 0. The source of these receptors is a human donor with alopecia areata.

This clone has more than one count but fewer than ten. CDR3 in amino acids: CASLPTTDRWQPQHF. DNA for the CDR3: TGTGCCAGCCTACCCACCACGGACAGATGGCAGCCCCAGCATTTT. J is TRBJ1-5 and V is TRBV28, with TRBD1 as a possible D gene (6 bases). From germline, CDR1 is MDHEN and CDR2 SYDVKM. The CDR3 length is 15 residues. V gave up 8 bases and J gave up 7 bases, with 21 bases separating them.

The chain is built from TRBV28 and TRBJ1-2; D unclear. Germline CDR1 is MDHEN and CDR2 is SYDVKM. The germline V and J ends were trimmed by 6 bases and 4 bases, with 12 bases remaining between them. The CDR3 sequence is 13 residues long. The CDR3 protein is CASRSQEGYGYTF. The CDR3 coding sequence is TGTGCCAGCAGGTCCCAGGAGGGCTATGGCTACACCTTC.

The V gene is TRBV29-1, the J gene TRBJ1-1, with TRBD1 identical over 8 bases. The CDR3 contains 11 residues. Germline V gene lookup returns CDR1 SQVTM and CDR2 ANQGSEA. With 7 bases clipped from V and 8 bases from J, the junction kept 6 bases outside the gene matches. CDR3: CSAGQGPEAFF. The CDR3 coding sequence is TGCAGCGCCGGACAGGGACCCGAAGCTTTCTTT. Based on the CDR3 plus reference TRBV29-1 and TRBJ1-1, the full variable domain is SAVISQKPSRDICQRGTSLTIQCQVDSQVTMMFWYRQQPGQSLTLIATANQGSEATYESGFVIDKFPISRPNLTFSTLTVSNMSPEDSSIYLCSAGQGPEAFFGQGTRLTVV.

This rearrangement joins TRBV9 to TRBJ2-3; no clear D. Germline V CDR1 and CDR2: SGDLS, YYNGEE. CDR3 length: 14 residues. Between the trimmed V and J ends, which lost 4 bases and 1 base, there was a span of 10 bases. The CDR3 DNA follows: TGTGCCAGCAGCCCGCGTTGGGGCACAGATACGCAGTATTTT. This sequence encodes CASSPRWGTDTQYF.

V is TRBV9 and J is TRBJ1-2, with TRBD1 as a possible D gene (5 bases). The V and J ends lost 0 bases and 0 bases respectively, with 12 bases between them. Germline V gene lookup returns CDR1 SGDLS and CDR2 YYNGEE. The CDR3 runs to 16 residues. CDR3 amino acids: CASSVAWGNPNYGYTF. Written as DNA, the CDR3 is TGTGCCAGCAGCGTAGCATGGGGGAACCCTAACTATGGCTACACCTTC. The entire variable domain, with the rest obtained from reference TRBV9 and TRBJ1-2, is as follows: DSGVTQTPKHLITATGQRVTLRCSPRSGDLSVYWYQQSLDQGLQFLIQYYNGEERAKGNILERFSAQQFPDLHSELNLSSLELGDSALYFCASSVAWGNPNYGYTFGSGTRLTVV.

The chain couples TRBV30 to TRBJ2-3; D could derive from TRBD1 or TRBD2 (5 bases each). Germline V lookup: CDR1 GTSNPN, CDR2 SVGIG (reference sequence). The length of the CDR3 is 14 residues. The V end lost 3 bases, the J end lost 1 base, and 11 bases lay between the germline ends. The CDR3 reads CAWRRDQGTDTQYF. The CDR3 DNA is TGTGCCTGGAGGAGGGACCAAGGCACAGATACGCAGTATTTT.

The chain recombines TRBV18 with TRBJ1-2; D is unclear. The CDR3 contains 13 residues. Trimming removed 4 bases at V and 5 bases at J, with 11 bases between. From germline, CDR1 is KGHSH and CDR2 LQKENI. This CDR3 is CASSLVMGYGYTF. CDR3 bases: TGTGCCAGCTCACTAGTGATGGGGTATGGCTACACCTTC.

This chain connects TRBV2 to TRBJ2-1; unclear D gene. The CDR3 loop spans 12 amino acids. CDR1 is SNHLY and CDR2 is FYNNEI in the germline V gene. With 5 bases removed from V and 8 bases from J, the gap between germline ends came to 10 bases. The CDR3 sequence is CASSSLWDEQFF. The CDR3 region has the DNA TGTGCCAGCAGTTCCTTATGGGATGAGCAGTTCTTC.

This clone showed up just once. The gene calls are TRBV18 and TRBJ1-4; 7 positions match TRBD1. The germline V gene has CDR1 KGHSH and CDR2 LQKENI. The CDR3 is 13 residues long. Germline trimming cut 5 bases from V and 6 bases from J; bases unmatched to any gene: 3. CDR3 loop: CASSRGLDEKLFF. CDR3 sequence (DNA): TGTGCCAGCTCAAGGGGGCTGGATGAAAAACTGTTTTTT. The variable domain in full, completed from reference TRBV18 and TRBJ1-4, reads NAGVMQNPRHLVRRRGQEARLRCSPMKGHSHVYWYRQLPEEGLKFMVYLQKENIIDESGMPKERFSAEFPKEGPSILRIQQVVRGDSAAYFCASSRGLDEKLFFGSGTQLSVL.

The chain uses TRBV14 and TRBJ1-1; D is unresolved. Per the germline V gene, CDR1 is SGHDN and CDR2 is FVKESK. The CDR3 length is 13 residues. V gave up 4 bases and J gave up 3 bases, with 9 bases separating them. In nucleotides, the CDR3 is TGTGCCAGCAGCCGAGACCTGGACACTGAAGCTTTCTTT. Translated, it gives CASSRDLDTEAFF.

In this sample, this clone turned up a few times. This rearrangement joins TRBV4-1 to TRBJ2-1, with 13 bases fitting TRBD2. The V segment lost 0 bases and the J segment 10 bases; nucleotides outside the gene matches: 21. Germline V gives CDR1 MGHRA, CDR2 YSYEKL. The CDR3 extends over 21 amino acids. The CDR3 nucleotides are TGCGCCAGCAGCCAAGATCCCGGGACTAGCGGGAAGGAAGGGATCCGTCGGGAGCAGTTCTTC. Protein sequence: CASSQDPGTSGKEGIRREQFF.

The genes are TRBV4-2 and TRBJ1-1; D gene ambiguous. CDR1 is LGHNA, CDR2 YNFKEQ, per germline. The CDR3 sequence is 13 residues long. Between the trimmed V and J ends, which lost 0 bases and 7 bases, there was a span of 9 bases. DNA of the CDR3: TGTGCCAGCAGCCAAGACCCGGGGATTGAAGCTTTCTTT. Amino acid sequence: CASSQDPGIEAFF.

The sample holds a few counts of this clone. The chain couples TRBV20-1 to TRBJ2-7; unclear D gene. From germline, CDR1 is DFQATT and CDR2 SNEGSKA (reference sequence). V gave up 2 bases and J gave up 0 bases, with 2 bases separating them. There are 11 residues in the CDR3. CDR3 coding DNA: TGCAGTGCTAGAATCTCCTACGAGCAGTACTTC. It encodes CSARISYEQYF.

V gene TRBV15 combines with J gene TRBJ2-1; D remains unclear. This CDR3 has 13 amino acids. V dropped 1 base and J dropped 7 bases, with 8 bases sitting between them. CDR1 LNHNV and CDR2 YYDKDF come from the germline V gene (reference sequence). CDR3 amino acids: CATSRGDWNEQFF. The CDR3 nucleotides are TGTGCCACCAGCAGAGGCGACTGGAATGAGCAGTTCTTC.

The chain combines TRBV7-2 with TRBJ1-1, with no clear D. The germline gives CDR1 SGHTA, CDR2 FQGNSA. V lost 3 bases, J lost 3 bases, and 11 bases lay in between. The CDR3 loop spans 14 amino acids. For the CDR3, the DNA is TGTGCCAGCAGCTTGGTAGGGTCTTACACTGAAGCTTTCTTT. This gives the protein CASSLVGSYTEAFF.

Only a few counts were recorded for this clone. V and J are TRBV30 and TRBJ1-2; 10 positions agree with TRBD1. Looked up from germline, CDR1 is GTSNPN and CDR2 is SVGIG (reference sequence). Unmatched junction bases numbered 3, after V lost 4 bases and J lost 4 bases. The CDR3 spans 13 residues. CDR3 coding DNA: TGTGCCTGGAAGACAGGGGGCCCCTATGGCTACACCTTC. This translates into CAWKTGGPYGYTF.